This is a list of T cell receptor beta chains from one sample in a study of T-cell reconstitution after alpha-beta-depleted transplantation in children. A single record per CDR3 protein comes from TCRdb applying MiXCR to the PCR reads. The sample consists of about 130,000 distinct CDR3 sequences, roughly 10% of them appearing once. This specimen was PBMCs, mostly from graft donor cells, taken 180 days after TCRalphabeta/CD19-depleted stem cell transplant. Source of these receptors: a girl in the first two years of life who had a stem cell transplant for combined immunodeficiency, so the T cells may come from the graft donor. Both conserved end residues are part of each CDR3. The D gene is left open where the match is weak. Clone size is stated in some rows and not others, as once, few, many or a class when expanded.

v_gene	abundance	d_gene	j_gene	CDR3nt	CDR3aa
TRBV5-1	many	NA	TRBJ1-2	TGCGCCAGCAGCGGAACCGGGCTCTCAAACTATGGCTACACCTTC	CASSGTGLSNYGYTF
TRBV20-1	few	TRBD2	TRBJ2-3	TGCAGTGCTAGCCGGACTAGCGGGAGTAATACGCAGTATTTT	CSASRTSGSNTQYF
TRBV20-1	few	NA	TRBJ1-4	TGCAGTGCCCCCCTTTTCCAGGGAGGAAAACTGTTTTTT	CSAPLFQGGKLFF
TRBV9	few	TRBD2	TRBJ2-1	TGTGCCAGCAGCGTAGTTCCTAGCGGGAGAGAGGAGCAGTTCTTC	CASSVVPSGREEQFF
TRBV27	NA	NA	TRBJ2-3	TGTGCCAGCAGTTTAACGGGGGTAATCACAGATACGCAGTATTTT	CASSLTGVITDTQYF
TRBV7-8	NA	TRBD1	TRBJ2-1	TGTGCCAGCAGCTTAGTACGAGGTGGTACGGGGACAGCCCACAATGAGCAGTTCTTC	CASSLVRGGTGTAHNEQFF
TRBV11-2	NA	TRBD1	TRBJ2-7	TGTGCCAGCAGCTTAAACATTGGACAGGGAAATTTCTACGAGCAGTACTTC	CASSLNIGQGNFYEQYF
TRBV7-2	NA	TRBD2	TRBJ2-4	TGTGCCAGCAGGGACACTCTAGCGGGAGGAGCCAAAAACATTCAGTACTTC	CASRDTLAGGAKNIQYF
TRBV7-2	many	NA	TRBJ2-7	TGTGCCAGCAGCTTAACTGCGGGTAGCTCCTACGAGCAGTACTTC	CASSLTAGSSYEQYF
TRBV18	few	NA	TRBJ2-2	TGTGCCAGCTCACCGCTACCGGGACAGAACACCGGGGAGCTGTTTTTT	CASSPLPGQNTGELFF
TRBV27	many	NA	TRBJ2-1	TGTGCCAGCAGTTTATCGGAACCAAGCTACAATGAGCAGTTCTTC	CASSLSEPSYNEQFF
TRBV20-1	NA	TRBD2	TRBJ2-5	TGCAGTGGCGATGGCGGGGGGCCTCAAGAGACCCAGTACTTC	CSGDGGGPQETQYF
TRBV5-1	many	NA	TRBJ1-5	TGCGCCAGCAGCTTGGACAGGGATCAGCCCCAGCATTTT	CASSLDRDQPQHF
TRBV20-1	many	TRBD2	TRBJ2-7	TGCAGTGCTGAGCCCCTTGCGGGAGGCTCCTACGAGCAGTACTTC	CSAEPLAGGSYEQYF
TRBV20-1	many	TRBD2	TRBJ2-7	TGCAGTGCTAGACTTCCTGCGGGGCTAGCGGGAGACGAGCAGTACTTC	CSARLPAGLAGDEQYF
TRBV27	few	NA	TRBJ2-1	TGTGCCAGCAGTTTTCTCCATGAGCAGTTCTTC	CASSFLHEQFF
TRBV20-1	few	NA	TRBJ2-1	TGCAGTGCAGTTCCAGGGAGCTCCTACAATGAGCAGTTCTTC	CSAVPGSSYNEQFF
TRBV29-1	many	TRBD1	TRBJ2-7	TGCAGCGTTGCCCGGACAGGGGTTTCCTACGAGCAGTACTTC	CSVARTGVSYEQYF
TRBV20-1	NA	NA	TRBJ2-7	TGCAGTGTCAGGGGCCTCTCCTCCTACGAGCAGTACTTC	CSVRGLSSYEQYF
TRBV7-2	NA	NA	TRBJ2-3	TGTGCCAGCATCGCAAAGCGGGCACCGAGCCCAGATACGCAGTATTTT	CASIAKRAPSPDTQYF
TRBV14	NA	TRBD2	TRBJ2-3	TGTGCCAGCAGCCCCGGGATAGCGGGGGGACCCACAGATACGCAGTATTTT	CASSPGIAGGPTDTQYF
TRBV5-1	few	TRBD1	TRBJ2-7	TGCGCCAGCAGCTATGGGACAGAGTCCTACGAGCAGTACTTC	CASSYGTESYEQYF
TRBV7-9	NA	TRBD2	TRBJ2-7	TGTGCCAGCAGCTTAGTAGGGGCTAGCGGGAGCTACGAGCAGTACTTC	CASSLVGASGSYEQYF
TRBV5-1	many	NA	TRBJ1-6	TGCGCCAGCAGCTTGACAGGGAATTCACCCCTCCACTTT	CASSLTGNSPLHF
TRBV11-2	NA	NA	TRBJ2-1	TGTGCCAGCAGCGAGGGACATTCTTCCTACAATGAGCAGTTCTTC	CASSEGHSSYNEQFF
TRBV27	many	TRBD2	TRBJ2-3	TGTGCCAGCCGTTTCGGACTAGCATTGGGAGATACGCAGTATTTT	CASRFGLALGDTQYF
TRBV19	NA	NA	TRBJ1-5	TGTGCCAATAGTATAGTTGGGGGAAAACAGCCCCAGCATTTT	CANSIVGGKQPQHF
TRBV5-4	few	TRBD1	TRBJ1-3	TGTGCCAGCAGCTTTGGACAGGGGTCTGGAAACACCATATATTTT	CASSFGQGSGNTIYF
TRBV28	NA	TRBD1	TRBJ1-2	TGTGCCAGCAGTTCTATCAACCTCGGACAGGGCCCTTTTGGCTACACCTTC	CASSSINLGQGPFGYTF
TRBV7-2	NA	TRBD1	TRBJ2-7	TGTGCCAGCAGCTTAGCCGCACAGGGGATAGGGTACGAGCAGTACTTC	CASSLAAQGIGYEQYF
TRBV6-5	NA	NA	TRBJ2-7	TGTGCCAGCAGTTACCAGGACAGCTACGAGCAGTACTTC	CASSYQDSYEQYF
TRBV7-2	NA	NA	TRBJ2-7	TGTGCCAGCAGCTTAGTTTTCAGCTTATCCTACGAGCAGTACTTC	CASSLVFSLSYEQYF
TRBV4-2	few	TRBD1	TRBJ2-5	TGTGCCAGCAGCCTTAACCCGACAGGGCAGGAGACCCAGTACTTC	CASSLNPTGQETQYF
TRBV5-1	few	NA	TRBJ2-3	TGCGCCAGCAGCTTGGTGGACCACACAGATACGCAGTATTTT	CASSLVDHTDTQYF